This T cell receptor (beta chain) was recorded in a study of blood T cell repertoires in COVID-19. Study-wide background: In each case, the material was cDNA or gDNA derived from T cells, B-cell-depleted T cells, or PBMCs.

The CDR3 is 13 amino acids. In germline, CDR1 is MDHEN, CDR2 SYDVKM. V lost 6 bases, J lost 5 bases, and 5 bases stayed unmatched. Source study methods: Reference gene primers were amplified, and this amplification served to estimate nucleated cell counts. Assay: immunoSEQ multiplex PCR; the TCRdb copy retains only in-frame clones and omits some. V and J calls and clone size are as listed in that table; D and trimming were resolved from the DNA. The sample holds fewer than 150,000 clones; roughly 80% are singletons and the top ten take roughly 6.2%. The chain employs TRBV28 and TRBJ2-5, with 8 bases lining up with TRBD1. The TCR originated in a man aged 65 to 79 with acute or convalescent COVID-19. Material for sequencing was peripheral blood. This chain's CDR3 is CASRRTGQETQYF. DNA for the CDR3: TGTGCCAGCAGACGGACAGGGCAGGAGACCCAGTACTTC.